This T cell receptor beta chain was sequenced in a study of T cells in localized non-small cell lung cancer. Study results and caveats: Appearance in adjacent lung was seen for a median approximately 60 of the top 100 tumor clones. It remains possible that heterogeneity exists, since only one tumor region was sequenced. Of the tissues analyzed, uninvolved adjacent lung showed maximal T cell clonality, greater than tumor.

The J segment lost 5 bases and the V segment lost 5 bases, leaving 8 bases of the junction unmatched. Germline CDR1 and CDR2: SGDLS and YYNGEE. The CDR3 loop spans 14 amino acids. This clone was seen only a few times. Antigen: not known. Generated by immunoSEQ multiplex PCR, the TCRdb table keeps only in-frame clones and is missing some. The sample holds some 2,500 clones, 25% to 30% seen once. The rearrangement uses TRBV9 and TRBJ2-3; 7 nucleotides align to TRBD1. Material: normal lung tissue next to the tumor, obtained before any cancer treatment. This TCR came from a man aged 35 to 69 with stage II lung adenocarcinoma. CDR3 sequence (DNA): TGTGCCAGCAGTTTAACAGGGGCGGTAGATACGCAGTATTTT. Translation: CASSLTGAVDTQYF.